The source of this T cell receptor (beta chain) is a study of Ad26.COV2.S vaccination and SARS-CoV-2 variants. Overall study: Once or twice, 56 days apart, Ad26.COV2.S was delivered intramuscularly. Study-wide findings and caveats: Across vaccine and placebo recipients, the breadth of non-spike TCRs was similar.

Sample treatment: about 20 received Ad26.COV2.S at low or high dose, single or two shots; about five received placebo; per-sample allocation not given. It was on day 63 after the first vaccine or placebo injection that samples were taken. The CDR3 loop spans 16 amino acids. Germline V gives CDR1 SNHLY, CDR2 FYNNEI. J was trimmed by 7 bases and V by 5 bases; bases with no gene match: 15. Profiling relied on immunoSEQ multiplex PCR, and the TCRdb table lists in-frame clones only, not all of them. The table includes about 460,000 clones, around 89% detected once. Of note for this clone: Its target is unknown.

The sequence was collected from a person between 18 and 60 years old who received the Ad26.COV2.S COVID-19 vaccine or a placebo. Sequencing was performed on peripheral blood, taken in a trial of Ad26.COV2.S vaccine versus placebo. The V gene is TRBV2, the J gene TRBJ2-7; TRBD2 aligns across 9 bases. The CDR3 DNA follows: TGTGCCAGCAGTATATTCAGCGGGAGGCCGCCACAGGAGCAGTACTTC. Its protein is CASSIFSGRPPQEQYF.